The clone carrying this TCR beta chain has a handful of counts. Its antigen is unknown. The CDR3 spans 14 residues. Looked up from germline, CDR1 is LNHDA and CDR2 is SQIVND (reference sequence). Trimming removed 4 bases from V and 4 bases from J, with 13 bases in between. The sample comes from a study of T cells in Graves' hyperthyroidism and ophthalmopathy. Study observations and caveats: Ophthalmopathy could be told apart from stable hyperthyroidism with a 13 V-J model. Most thyroid clonotypes with frequency above 0.001 were detected in blood.

From RNA transcripts, TCR beta CDR3 regions were amplified. HTBI primers drove first-round RT-PCR of the TCR CDR3. MiXCR was run by TCRdb on the multiplex PCR reads, yielding one entry per CDR3 protein. The sample lists about 300,000 distinct CDR3 sequences; around 16% were seen once. The hyperthyroidism patients had all been newly diagnosed, and their disease duration was under 2 months. Their ages ranged from 18 to 65 years. A patient was excluded if there was uncontrolled infection, other autoimmune disease, pregnancy or lactation. The chain carries TRBV19 and TRBJ1-2; D not resolved. This TCR was sampled from a man aged 25-45 years with Graves' hyperthyroidism. Sequenced material: blood. This chain's CDR3 is CASSTFGLGYGYTF. The CDR3 coding sequence is TGTGCCAGTAGTACCTTCGGTTTAGGCTATGGCTACACCTTC. Variable domain in full (rest from reference TRBV19 and TRBJ1-2): DGGITQSPKYLFRKEGQNVTLSCEQNLNHDAMYWYRQDPGQGLRLIYYSQIVNDFQKGDIAEGYSVSREKKESFPLTVTSAQKNPTAFYLCASSTFGLGYGYTFGSGTRLTVV.